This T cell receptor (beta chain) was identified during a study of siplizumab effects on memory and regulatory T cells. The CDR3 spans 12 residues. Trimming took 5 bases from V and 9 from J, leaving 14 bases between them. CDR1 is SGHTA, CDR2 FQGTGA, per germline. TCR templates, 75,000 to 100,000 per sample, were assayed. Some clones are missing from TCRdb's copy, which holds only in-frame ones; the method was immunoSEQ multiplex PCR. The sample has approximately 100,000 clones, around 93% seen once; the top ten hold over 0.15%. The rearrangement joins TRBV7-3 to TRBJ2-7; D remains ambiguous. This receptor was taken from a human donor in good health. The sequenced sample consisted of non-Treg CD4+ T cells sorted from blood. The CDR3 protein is CASSLAEAGQYF. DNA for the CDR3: TGTGCCAGCAGCCTGGCCGAAGCTGGGCAGTACTTC.